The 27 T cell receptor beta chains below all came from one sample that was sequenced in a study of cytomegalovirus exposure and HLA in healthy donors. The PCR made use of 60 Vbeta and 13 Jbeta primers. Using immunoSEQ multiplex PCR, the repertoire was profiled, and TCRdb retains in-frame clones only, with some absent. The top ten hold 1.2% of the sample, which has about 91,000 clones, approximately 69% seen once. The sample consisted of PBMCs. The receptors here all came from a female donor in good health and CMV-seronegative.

Written as DNA, the CDR3 is TGTGCCAGCAGCTCCACGCGGGACTATGGCTACACCTTC. This codes for CASSSTRDYGYTF. The genes are TRBV5-6 and TRBJ1-2; unclear D gene. CDR1 is SGHDT, CDR2 YYEEEE, per germline. The CDR3 is 13 amino acids. V shed 3 bases and J shed 3 bases, with 9 bases lying between them.

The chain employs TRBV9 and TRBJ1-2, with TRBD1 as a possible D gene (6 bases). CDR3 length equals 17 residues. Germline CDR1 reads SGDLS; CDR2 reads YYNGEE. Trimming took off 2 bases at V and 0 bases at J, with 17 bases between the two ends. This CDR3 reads CASSVGNGQQANYGYTF. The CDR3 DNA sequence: TGTGCCAGCAGCGTGGGTAATGGACAGCAGGCTAACTATGGCTACACCTTC.

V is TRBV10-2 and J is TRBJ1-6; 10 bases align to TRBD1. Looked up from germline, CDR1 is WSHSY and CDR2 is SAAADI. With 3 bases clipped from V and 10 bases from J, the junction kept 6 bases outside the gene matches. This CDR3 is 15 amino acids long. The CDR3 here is CASSERQGALSPLHF. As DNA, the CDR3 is TGCGCCAGCAGTGAAAGACAGGGGGCGCTATCACCCCTCCACTTT.

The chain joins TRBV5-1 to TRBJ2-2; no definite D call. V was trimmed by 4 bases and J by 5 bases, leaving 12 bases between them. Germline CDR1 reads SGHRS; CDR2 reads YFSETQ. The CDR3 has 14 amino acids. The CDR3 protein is CASSPELSTGELFF. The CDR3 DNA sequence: TGCGCCAGCAGCCCCGAACTGAGTACCGGGGAGCTGTTTTTT.

CDR3 DNA sequence: TGTGCCAGCAGTTTGGGGCGGGGGGGCAACAATGAGCAGTTCTTC. This encodes CASSLGRGGNNEQFF. The genes are TRBV27 and TRBJ2-1, with 9 bases matching TRBD2. The CDR3 runs to 15 residues. V was pared by 3 bases and J by 5 bases, with 5 bases of the junction left unmatched. Germline V gene lookup returns CDR1 MNHEY and CDR2 SMNVEV (reference sequence).

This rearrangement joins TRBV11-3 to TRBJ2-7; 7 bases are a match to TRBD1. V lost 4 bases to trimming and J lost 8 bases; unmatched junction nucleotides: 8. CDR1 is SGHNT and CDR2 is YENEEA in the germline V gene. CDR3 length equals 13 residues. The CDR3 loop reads CASSSRQGSKQYF. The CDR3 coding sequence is TGTGCCAGCAGCTCCCGACAGGGATCCAAGCAGTACTTC.

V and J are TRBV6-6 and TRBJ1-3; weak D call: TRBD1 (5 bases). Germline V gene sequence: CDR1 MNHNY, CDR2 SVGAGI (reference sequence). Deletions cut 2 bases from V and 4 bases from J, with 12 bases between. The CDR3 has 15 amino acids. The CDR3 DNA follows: TGTGCCAGCAGTTACCAACTGGGGGGAGGAAACACCATATATTTT. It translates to CASSYQLGGGNTIYF.

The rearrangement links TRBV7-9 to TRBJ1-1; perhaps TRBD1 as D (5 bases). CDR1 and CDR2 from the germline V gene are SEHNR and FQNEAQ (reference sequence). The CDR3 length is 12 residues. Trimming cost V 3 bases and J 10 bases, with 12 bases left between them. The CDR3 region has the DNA TGTGCCAGCAGCTTCGGACAAACAGTAGCTTTCTTT. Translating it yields CASSFGQTVAFF. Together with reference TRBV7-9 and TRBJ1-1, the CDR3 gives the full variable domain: DTGVSQNPRHKITKRGQNVTFRCDPISEHNRLYWYRQTLGQGPEFLTYFQNEAQLEKSRLLSDRFSAERPKGSFSTLEIQRTEQGDSAMYLCASSFGQTVAFFGQGTRLTVV.

This chain's CDR3 is CASSFQQGPNTEAFF. The CDR3 region has the DNA TGTGCCAGCAGCTTCCAGCAGGGCCCGAACACTGAAGCTTTCTTT. The chain joins TRBV7-9 to TRBJ1-1, with TRBD1 as a possible D gene (5 bases). The germline V gene encodes CDR1 SEHNR and CDR2 FQNEAQ (reference sequence). Trimming left V 3 bases short and J 1 base short, with 12 bases between. The length of the CDR3 is 15 residues. The whole variable domain, filled in from reference TRBV7-9 and TRBJ1-1, reads DTGVSQNPRHKITKRGQNVTFRCDPISEHNRLYWYRQTLGQGPEFLTYFQNEAQLEKSRLLSDRFSAERPKGSFSTLEIQRTEQGDSAMYLCASSFQQGPNTEAFFGQGTRLTVV.

The CDR3 DNA follows: TGTGCCAGCAGCATGGGGCAGAAAGCTTTCTTT. Translating gives CASSMGQKAFF. This rearrangement joins TRBV7-6 to TRBJ1-1; possibly TRBD1 for D (5 bases). Germline V gene data show CDR1 as SGHVS and CDR2 as FNYEAQ. Trimming left V 5 bases short and J 9 bases short, with 10 bases between. CDR3 length equals 11 residues.

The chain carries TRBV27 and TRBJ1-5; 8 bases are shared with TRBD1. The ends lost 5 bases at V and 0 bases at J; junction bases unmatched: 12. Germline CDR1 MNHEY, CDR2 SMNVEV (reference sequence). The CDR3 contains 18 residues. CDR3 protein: CASSATGTGYDSNQPQHF. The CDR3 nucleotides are TGTGCCAGCAGTGCTACCGGGACAGGCTATGATAGCAATCAGCCCCAGCATTTT.

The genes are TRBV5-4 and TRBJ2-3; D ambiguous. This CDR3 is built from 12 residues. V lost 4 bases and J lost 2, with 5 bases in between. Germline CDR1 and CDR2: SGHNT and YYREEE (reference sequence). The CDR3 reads CASSLTTDTQYF. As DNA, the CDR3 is TGTGCCAGCAGCCTAACCACAGATACGCAGTATTTT.

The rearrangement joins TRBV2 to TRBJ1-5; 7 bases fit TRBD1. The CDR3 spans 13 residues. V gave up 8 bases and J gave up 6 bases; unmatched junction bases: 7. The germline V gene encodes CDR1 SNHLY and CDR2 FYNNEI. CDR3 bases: TGTGCCAGCGCCGCAGGGGGGAGTCAGCCCCAGCATTTT. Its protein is CASAAGGSQPQHF.

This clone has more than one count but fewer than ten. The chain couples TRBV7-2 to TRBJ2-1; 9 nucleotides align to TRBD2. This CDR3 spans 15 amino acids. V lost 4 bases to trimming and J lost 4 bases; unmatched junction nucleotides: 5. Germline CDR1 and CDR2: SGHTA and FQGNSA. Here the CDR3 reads CASSSGLASYNEQFF. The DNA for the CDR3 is TGTGCCAGCAGCTCGGGACTAGCATCTTACAATGAGCAGTTCTTC.

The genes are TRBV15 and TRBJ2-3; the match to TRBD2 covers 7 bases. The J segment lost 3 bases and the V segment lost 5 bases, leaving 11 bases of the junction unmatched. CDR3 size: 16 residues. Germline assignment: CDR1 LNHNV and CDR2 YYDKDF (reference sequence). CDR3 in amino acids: CATSLVGREMTDTQYF. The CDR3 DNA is TGTGCCACCAGCTTGGTAGGGCGGGAGATGACAGATACGCAGTATTTT.

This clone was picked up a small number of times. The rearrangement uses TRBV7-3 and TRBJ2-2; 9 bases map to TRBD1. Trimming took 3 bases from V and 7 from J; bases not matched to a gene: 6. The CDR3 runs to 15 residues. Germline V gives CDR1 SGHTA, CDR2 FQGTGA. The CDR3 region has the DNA TGTGCCAGCAGCTTGGGGACAGGGCCAGGCGGGGAGCTGTTTTTT. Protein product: CASSLGTGPGGELFF.

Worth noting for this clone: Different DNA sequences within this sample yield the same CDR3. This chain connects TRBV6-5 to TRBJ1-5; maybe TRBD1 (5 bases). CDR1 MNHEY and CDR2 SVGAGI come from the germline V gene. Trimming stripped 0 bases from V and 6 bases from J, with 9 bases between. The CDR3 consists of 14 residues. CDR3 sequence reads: CASSYSGGGQPQHF. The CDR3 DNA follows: TGTGCCAGCAGTTACTCGGGGGGGGGTCAGCCCCAGCATTTT.

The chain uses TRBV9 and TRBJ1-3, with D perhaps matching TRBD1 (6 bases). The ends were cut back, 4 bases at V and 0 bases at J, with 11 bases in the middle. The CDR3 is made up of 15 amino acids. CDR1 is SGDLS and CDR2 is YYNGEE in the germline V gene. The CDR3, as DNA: TGTGCCAGCAGCACGACAGGCGTCTCTGGAAACACCATATATTTT. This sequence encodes CASSTTGVSGNTIYF.

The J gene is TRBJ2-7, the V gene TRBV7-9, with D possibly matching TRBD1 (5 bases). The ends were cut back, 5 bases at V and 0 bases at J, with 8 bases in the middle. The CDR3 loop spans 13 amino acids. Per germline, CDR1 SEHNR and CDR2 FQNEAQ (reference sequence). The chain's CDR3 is CASSQDNSYEQYF. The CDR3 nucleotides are TGTGCCAGCAGCCAGGACAACTCCTACGAGCAGTACTTC.

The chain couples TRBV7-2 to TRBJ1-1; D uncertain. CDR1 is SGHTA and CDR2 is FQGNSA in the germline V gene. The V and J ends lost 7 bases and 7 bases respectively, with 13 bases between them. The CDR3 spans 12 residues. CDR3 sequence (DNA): TGTGCCAGCACCCAGGTCCCTTATGAAGCTTTCTTT. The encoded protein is CASTQVPYEAFF.

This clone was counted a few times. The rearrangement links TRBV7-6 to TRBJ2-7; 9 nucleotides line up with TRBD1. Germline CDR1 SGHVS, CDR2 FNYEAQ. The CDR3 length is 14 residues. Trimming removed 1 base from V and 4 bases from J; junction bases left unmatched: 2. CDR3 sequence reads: CASSLVGTGYEQYF. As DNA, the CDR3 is TGTGCCAGCAGCTTAGTTGGGACAGGGTACGAGCAGTACTTC.

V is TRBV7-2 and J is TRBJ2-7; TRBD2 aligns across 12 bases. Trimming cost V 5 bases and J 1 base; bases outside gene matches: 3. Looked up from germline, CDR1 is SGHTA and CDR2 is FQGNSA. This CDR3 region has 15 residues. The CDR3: CASSQGTSGSYEQYF. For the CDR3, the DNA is TGTGCCAGCAGCCAAGGGACTAGCGGGTCCTACGAGCAGTACTTC.

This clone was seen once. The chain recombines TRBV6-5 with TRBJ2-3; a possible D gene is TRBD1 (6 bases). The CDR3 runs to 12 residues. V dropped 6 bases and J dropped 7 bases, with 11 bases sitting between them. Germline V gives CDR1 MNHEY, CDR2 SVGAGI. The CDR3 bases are TGTGCCAGCAGACCCCAGGGGAATACGCAGTATTTT. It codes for CASRPQGNTQYF.

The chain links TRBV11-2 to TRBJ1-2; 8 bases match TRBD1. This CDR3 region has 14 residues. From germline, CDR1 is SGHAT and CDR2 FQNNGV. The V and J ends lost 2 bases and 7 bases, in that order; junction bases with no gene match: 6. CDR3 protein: CASSLSGGEGGYTF. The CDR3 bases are TGTGCCAGCAGCTTATCAGGGGGCGAGGGTGGCTACACCTTC.

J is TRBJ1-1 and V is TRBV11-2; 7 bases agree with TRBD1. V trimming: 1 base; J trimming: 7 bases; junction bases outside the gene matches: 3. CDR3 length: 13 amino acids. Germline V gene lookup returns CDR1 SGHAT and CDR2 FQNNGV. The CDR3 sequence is CASSLGRGLEAFF. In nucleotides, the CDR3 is TGTGCCAGCAGCTTAGGTAGGGGGCTTGAAGCTTTCTTT.

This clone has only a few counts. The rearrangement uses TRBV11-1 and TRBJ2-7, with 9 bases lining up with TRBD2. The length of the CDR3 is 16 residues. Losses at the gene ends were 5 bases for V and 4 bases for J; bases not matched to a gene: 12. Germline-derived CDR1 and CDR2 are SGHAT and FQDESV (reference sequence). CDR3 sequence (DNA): TGTGCCAGCAGCCTTACGAGTAGCGGGAGTTTTTACGAGCAGTACTTC. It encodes CASSLTSSGSFYEQYF.

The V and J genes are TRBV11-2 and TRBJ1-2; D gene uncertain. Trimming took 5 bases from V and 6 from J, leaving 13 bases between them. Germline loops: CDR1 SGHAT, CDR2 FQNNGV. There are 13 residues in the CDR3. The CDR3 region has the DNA TGTGCCAGCAGCCACGACTTAGGAGATGGCTACACCTTC. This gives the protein CASSHDLGDGYTF.